Sequencing of this T cell receptor (beta chain) was carried out in a study of blood T cell repertoires in COVID-19. Study-level information: The study drew acute and convalescent COVID-19 samples from the United States, Italy and Spain. Sources were T cells, B-cell-depleted T cells, or PBMCs; the material itself was cDNA or gDNA.

The J segment lost 7 bases and the V segment lost 6 bases, leaving 4 bases of the junction unmatched. Per germline, CDR1 LNHDA and CDR2 SQIVND (reference sequence). The CDR3 sequence is 14 residues long. Original processing methods: Reference gene primer amplification gave estimated nucleated cell counts. Assay used: immunoSEQ multiplex PCR; TCRdb lists only in-frame clones, some missing. V and J calls and clone size are as listed in that table; D and trimming were resolved from the DNA. This sample has 200,000 to 300,000 clones, with about 85% found just once. The chain uses TRBV19 and TRBJ1-6; 9 bases are a match to TRBD1. The material sequenced was peripheral blood. The TCR comes from a man aged 55 to 70 with acute or convalescent COVID-19. The CDR3 DNA sequence: TGTGCCAGTAGCGCCGGGACAGGGAATTCACCCCTCCACTTT. Protein sequence: CASSAGTGNSPLHF.